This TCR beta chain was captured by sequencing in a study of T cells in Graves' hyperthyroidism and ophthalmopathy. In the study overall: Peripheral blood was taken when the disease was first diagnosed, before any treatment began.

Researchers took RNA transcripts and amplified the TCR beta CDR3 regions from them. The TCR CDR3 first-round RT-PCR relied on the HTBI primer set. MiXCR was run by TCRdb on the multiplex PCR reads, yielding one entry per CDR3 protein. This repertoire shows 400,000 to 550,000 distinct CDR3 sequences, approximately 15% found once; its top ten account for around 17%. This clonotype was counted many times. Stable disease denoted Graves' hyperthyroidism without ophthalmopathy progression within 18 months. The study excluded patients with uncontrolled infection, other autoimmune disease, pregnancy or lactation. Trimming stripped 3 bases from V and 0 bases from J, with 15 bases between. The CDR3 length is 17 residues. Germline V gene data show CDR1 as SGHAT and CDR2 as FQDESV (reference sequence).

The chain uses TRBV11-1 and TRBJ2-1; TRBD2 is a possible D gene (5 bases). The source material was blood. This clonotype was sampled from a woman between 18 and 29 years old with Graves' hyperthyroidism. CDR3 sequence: CASSLDPSGSSYNEQFF. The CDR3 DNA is TGTGCCAGCAGCTTGGACCCGAGCGGAAGCTCCTACAATGAGCAGTTCTTC.